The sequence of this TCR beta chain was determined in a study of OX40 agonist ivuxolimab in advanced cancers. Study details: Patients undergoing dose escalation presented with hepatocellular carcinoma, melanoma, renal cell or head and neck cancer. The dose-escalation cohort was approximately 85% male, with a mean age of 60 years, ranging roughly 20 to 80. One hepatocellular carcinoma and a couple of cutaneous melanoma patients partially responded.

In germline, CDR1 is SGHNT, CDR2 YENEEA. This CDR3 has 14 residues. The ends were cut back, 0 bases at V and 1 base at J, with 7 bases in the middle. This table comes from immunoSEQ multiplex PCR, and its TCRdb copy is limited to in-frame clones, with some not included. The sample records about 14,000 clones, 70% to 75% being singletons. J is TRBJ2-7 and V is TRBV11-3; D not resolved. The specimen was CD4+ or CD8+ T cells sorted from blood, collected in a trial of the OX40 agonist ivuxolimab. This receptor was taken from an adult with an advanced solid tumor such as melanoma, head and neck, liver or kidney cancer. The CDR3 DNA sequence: TGTGCCAGCAGCTTAGATTCCGGTTCCTACGAGCAGTACTTC. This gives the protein CASSLDSGSYEQYF.